This T cell receptor beta chain stems from a study of early T cells in non-severe SARS-CoV-2 infection. About the research overall: Unsorted whole blood bulk RNA was sequenced, with unpaired chains.

Each cDNA molecule carried a unique molecular identifier. TCRdb re-called the 5' RACE reads with MiXCR, one entry per CDR3 protein. The data contain tens of thousands of distinct CDR3 sequences, roughly 13% of them singletons. The sequencing here drew on whole blood, taken at baseline. The receptor was isolated from an adult who was a healthcare worker with PCR-confirmed SARS-CoV-2 infection or an uninfected control (not recorded which).

The CDR3 nucleotides are TGTGCCAGCAGCCAAGTCTTACAGGTGGGGGAGCAGTACTTC. Encoded protein: CASSQVLQVGEQYF. The V call is TRBV3-1, the J call TRBJ2-7; D perhaps matches TRBD1 (5 bases). The V gene's germline CDR1 is LGHDT and CDR2 YNNKEL (reference sequence). Trimming took 1 base from V and 7 from J, leaving 14 bases between them. The CDR3 extends over 14 amino acids.